This TCR beta chain came from a study of blood T cell repertoires in COVID-19. Turning to the study itself: Sources were T cells, B-cell-depleted T cells, or PBMCs; the material itself was cDNA or gDNA.

Measured with immunoSEQ multiplex PCR; TCRdb has only the in-frame clones, and not every one. The profile shows some 190,000 clones, 80% to 85% of them singletons. Germline values: CDR1 SGHRS, CDR2 YFSETQ. This CDR3 is built from 15 residues. The V end was cut by 0 bases, the J end by 2 bases, with 11 bases between. This sequence joins TRBV5-1 and TRBJ2-5, with D possibly TRBD1 on 6 matching bases. This clonotype was obtained from a human donor in a cohort sampled during active COVID-19. Source material: peripheral blood. The CDR3 here is CASSLEAGEQETQYF. For the CDR3, the DNA is TGCGCCAGCAGCTTGGAGGCAGGGGAACAAGAGACCCAGTACTTC.